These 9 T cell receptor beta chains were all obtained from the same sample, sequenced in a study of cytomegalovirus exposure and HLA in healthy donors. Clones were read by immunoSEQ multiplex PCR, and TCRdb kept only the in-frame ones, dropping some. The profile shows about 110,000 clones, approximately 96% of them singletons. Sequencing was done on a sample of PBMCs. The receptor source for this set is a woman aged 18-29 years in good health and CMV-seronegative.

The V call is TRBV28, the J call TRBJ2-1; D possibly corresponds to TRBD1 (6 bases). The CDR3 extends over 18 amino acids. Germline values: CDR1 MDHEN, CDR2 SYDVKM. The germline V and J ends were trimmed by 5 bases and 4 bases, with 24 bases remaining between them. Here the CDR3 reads CASSPPPHRVAPYNEQFF. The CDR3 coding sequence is TGTGCCAGCAGTCCCCCGCCCCACAGGGTCGCCCCGTACAATGAGCAGTTCTTC.

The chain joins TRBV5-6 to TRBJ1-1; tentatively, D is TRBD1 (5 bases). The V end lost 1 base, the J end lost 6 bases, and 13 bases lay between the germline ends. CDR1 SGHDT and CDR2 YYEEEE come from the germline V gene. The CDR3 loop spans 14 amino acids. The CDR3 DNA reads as TGTGCCAGCAGCTTGTCAGGGTTCTCTGCTGAAGCTTTCTTT. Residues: CASSLSGFSAEAFF.

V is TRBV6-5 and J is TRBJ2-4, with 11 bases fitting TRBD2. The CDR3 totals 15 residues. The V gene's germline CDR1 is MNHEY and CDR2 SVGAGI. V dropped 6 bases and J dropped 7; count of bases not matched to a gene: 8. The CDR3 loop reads CASSHGTSGMNIQYF. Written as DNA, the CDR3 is TGTGCCAGCAGCCATGGGACTAGCGGTATGAACATTCAGTACTTC.

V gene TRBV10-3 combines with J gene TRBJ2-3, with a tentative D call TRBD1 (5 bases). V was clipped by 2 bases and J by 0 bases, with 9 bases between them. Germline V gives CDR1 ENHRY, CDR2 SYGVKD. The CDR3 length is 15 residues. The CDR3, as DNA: TGTGCCATCAGTGAGGACAGAATAAGCACAGATACGCAGTATTTT. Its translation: CAISEDRISTDTQYF.

The CDR3 DNA is TGTGCCAGCAGTTTTGCGCTGAACACCGGGGAGCTGTTTTTT. It codes for CASSFALNTGELFF. The genes are TRBV28 and TRBJ2-2; no clear D gene. The CDR3 consists of 14 residues. Germline V lookup: CDR1 MDHEN, CDR2 SYDVKM. V was clipped by 3 bases and J by 1 base, with 6 bases between them.

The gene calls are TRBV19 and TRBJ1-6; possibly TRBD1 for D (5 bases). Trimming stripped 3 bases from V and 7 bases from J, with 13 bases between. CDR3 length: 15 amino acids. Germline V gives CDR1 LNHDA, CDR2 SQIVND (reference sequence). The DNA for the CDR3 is TGTGCCAGTAGTATTGCAGGGCGGTGGAATTCACCCCTCCACTTT. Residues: CASSIAGRWNSPLHF.

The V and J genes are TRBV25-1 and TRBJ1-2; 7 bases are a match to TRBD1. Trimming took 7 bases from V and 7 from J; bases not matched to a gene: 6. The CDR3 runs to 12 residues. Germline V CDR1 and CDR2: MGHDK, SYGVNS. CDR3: CASKTGWSGYTF. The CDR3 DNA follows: TGTGCCAGCAAGACAGGGTGGTCTGGCTACACCTTC.

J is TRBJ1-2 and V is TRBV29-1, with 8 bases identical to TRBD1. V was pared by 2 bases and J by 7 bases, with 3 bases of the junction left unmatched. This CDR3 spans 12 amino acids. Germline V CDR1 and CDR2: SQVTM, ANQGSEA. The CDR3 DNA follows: TGCAGCGTTGAAAAGGGGACAGGTGGCTACACCTTC. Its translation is CSVEKGTGGYTF.

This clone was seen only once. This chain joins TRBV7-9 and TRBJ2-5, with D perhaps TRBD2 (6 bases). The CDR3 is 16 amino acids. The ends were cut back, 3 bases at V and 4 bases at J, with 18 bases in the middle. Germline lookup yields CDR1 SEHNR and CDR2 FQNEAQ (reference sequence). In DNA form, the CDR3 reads TGTGCCAGCAGCTTTATCGGCGGGGCGAGTCGAGAGACCCAGTACTTC. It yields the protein CASSFIGGASRETQYF.